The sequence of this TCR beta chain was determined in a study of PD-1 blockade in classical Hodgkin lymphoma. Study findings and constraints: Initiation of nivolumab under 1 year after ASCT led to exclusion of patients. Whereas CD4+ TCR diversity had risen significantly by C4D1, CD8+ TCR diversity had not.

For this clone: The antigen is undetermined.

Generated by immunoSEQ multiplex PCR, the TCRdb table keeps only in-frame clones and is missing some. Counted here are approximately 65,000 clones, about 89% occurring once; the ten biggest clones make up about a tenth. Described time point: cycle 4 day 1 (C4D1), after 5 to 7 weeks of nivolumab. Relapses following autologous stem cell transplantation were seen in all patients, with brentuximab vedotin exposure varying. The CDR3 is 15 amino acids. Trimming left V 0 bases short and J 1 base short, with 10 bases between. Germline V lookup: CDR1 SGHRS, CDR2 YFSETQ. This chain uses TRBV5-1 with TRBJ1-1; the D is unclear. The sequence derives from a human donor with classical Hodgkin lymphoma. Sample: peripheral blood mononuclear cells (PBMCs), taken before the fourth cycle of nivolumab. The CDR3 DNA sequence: TGCGCCAGCAGCTTGGCCCCCCGCGGGAACACTGAAGCTTTCTTT. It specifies CASSLAPRGNTEAFF.